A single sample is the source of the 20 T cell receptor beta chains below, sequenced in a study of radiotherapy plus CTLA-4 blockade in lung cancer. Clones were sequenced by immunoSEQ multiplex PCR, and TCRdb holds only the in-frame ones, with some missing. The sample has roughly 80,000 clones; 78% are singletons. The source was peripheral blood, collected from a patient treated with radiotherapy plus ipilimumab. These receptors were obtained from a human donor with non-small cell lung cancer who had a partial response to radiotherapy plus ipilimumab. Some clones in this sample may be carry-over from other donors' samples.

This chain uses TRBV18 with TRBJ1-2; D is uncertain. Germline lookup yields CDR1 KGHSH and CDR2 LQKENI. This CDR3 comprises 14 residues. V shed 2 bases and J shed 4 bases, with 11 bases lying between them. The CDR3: CASSPREGIYGYTF. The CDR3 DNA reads TGTGCCAGCTCACCAAGGGAGGGTATCTATGGCTACACCTTC.

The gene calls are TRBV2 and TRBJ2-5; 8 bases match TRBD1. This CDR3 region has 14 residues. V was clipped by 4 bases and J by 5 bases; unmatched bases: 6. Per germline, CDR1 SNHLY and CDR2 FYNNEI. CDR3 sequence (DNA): TGTGCCAGCAGTGGGGACAGGATTTCTGAGACCCAGTACTTC. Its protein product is CASSGDRISETQYF.

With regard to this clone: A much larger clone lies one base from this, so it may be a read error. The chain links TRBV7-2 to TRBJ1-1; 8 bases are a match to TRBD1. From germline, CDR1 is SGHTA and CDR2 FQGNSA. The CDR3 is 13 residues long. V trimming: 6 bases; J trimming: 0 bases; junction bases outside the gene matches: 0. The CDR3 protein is CASRTGVNTEAFF. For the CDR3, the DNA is TGTGCCAGCAGGACAGGGGTGAACACTGAAGCTTTCTTT.

CDR3: CASSVQGAQGYTF. CDR3 sequence (DNA): TGTGCCAGCAGCGTACAGGGGGCTCAGGGCTACACCTTC. The rearrangement joins TRBV7-9 to TRBJ1-2, with TRBD1 identical over 9 bases. With 5 bases clipped from V and 8 bases from J, the junction kept 6 bases outside the gene matches. The CDR3 runs 13 residues. From germline, CDR1 is SEHNR and CDR2 FQNEAQ (reference sequence).

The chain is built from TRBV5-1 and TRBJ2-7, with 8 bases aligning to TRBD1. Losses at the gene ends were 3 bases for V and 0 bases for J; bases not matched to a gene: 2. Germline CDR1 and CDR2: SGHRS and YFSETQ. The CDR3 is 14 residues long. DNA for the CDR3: TGCGCCAGCAGCTGGGGACAGGCCTCCTACGAGCAGTACTTC. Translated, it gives CASSWGQASYEQYF.

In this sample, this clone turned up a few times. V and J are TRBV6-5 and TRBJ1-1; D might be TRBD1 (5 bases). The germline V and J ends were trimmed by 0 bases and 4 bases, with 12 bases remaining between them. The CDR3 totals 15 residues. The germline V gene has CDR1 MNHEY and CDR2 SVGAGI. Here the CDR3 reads CASSYSKGAATEAFF. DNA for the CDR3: TGTGCCAGCAGTTACTCGAAAGGGGCCGCCACTGAAGCTTTCTTT.

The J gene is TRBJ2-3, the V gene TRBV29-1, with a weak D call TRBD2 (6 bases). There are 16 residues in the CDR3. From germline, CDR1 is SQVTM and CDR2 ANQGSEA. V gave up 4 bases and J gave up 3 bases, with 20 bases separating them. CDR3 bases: TGCAGCGTTGCAACAGGACGTTCTGGAGGGACAGATACGCAGTATTTT. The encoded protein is CSVATGRSGGTDTQYF.

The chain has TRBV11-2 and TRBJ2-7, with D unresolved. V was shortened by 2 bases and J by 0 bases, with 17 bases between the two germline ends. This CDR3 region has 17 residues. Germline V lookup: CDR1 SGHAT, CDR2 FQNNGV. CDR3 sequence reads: CASSLRRGSGSSYEQYF. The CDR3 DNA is TGTGCCAGCAGCTTAAGGAGAGGATCGGGTTCCTCCTACGAGCAGTACTTC.

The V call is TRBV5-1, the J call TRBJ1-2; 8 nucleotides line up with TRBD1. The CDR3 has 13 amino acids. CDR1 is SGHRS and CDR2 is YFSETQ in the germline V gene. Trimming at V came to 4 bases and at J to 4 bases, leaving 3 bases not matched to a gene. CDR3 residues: CASSPDRGYGYTF. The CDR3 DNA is TGCGCCAGCAGCCCCGACAGGGGCTATGGCTACACCTTC.

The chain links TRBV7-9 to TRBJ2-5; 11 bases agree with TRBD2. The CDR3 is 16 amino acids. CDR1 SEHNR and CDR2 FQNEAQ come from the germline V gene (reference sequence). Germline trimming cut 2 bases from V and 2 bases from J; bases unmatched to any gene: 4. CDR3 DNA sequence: TGTGCCAGCAGCTTAACTAGCGGGGGCCTACAAGAGACCCAGTACTTC. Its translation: CASSLTSGGLQETQYF.

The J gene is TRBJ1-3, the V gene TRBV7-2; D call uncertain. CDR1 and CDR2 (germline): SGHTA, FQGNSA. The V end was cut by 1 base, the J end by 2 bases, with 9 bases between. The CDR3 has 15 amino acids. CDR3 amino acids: CASSLVQGAGNTIYF. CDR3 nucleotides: TGTGCCAGCAGCTTAGTACAAGGAGCTGGAAACACCATATATTTT.

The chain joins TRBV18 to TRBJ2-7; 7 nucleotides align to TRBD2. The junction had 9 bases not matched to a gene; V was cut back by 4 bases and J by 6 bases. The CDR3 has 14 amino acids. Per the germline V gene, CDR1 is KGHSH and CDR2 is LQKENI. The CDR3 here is CASSQAGTKVEQYF. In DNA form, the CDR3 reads TGTGCCAGCTCACAGGCCGGGACTAAAGTCGAGCAGTACTTC.

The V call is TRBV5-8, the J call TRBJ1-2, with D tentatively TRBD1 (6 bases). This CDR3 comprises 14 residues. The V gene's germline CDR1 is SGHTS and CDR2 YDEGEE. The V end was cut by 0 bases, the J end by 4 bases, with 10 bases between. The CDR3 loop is CASSLEWTAYGYTF. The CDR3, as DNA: TGTGCCAGCAGCTTGGAGTGGACAGCCTATGGCTACACCTTC.

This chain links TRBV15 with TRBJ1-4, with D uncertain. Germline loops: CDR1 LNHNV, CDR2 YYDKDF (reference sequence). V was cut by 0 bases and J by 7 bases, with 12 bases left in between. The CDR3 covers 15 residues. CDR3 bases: TGTGCCACCAGCAGAGACCGGGGTGTGGTTGAAAAACTGTTTTTT. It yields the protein CATSRDRGVVEKLFF.

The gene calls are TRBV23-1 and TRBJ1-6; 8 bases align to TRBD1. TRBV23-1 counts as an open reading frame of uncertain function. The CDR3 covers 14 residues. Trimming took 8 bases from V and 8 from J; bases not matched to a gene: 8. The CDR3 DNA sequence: TGCGCCAGCCCATCCGGGACAGGAGATTCACCCCTCCACTTT. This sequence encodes CASPSGTGDSPLHF.

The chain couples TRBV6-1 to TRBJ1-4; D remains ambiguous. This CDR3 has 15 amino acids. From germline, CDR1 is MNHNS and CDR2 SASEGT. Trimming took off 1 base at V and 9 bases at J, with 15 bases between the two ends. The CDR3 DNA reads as TGTGCCAGCAGTGAAGGCGGTTTCGGAAGTAAAAAACTGTTTTTT. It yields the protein CASSEGGFGSKKLFF.

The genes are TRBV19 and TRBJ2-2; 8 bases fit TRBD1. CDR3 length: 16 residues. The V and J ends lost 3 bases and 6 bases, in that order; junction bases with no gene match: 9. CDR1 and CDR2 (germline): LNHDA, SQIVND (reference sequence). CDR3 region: CASSIPAGGASGELFF. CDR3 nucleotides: TGTGCCAGTAGTATTCCTGCAGGGGGCGCGTCCGGGGAGCTGTTTTTT.

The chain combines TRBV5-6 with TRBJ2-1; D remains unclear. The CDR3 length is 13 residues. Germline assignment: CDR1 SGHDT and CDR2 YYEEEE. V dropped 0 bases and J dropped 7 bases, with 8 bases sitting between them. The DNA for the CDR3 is TGTGCCAGCAGCTTGGACCGAGTTAATGAGCAGTTCTTC. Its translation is CASSLDRVNEQFF.

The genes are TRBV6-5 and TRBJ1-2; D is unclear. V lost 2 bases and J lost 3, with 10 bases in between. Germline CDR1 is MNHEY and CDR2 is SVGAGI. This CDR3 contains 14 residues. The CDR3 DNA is TGTGCCAGCAGTTACGAAGCGGATCACTATGGCTACACCTTC. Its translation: CASSYEADHYGYTF.

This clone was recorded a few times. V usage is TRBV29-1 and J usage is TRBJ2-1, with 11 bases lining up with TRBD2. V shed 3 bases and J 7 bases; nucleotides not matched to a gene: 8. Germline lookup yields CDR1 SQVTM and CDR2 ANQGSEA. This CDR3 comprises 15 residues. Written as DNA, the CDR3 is TGCAGCGTTGACCCGGCTAGCGGGGGGAAGAATGAGCAGTTCTTC. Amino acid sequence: CSVDPASGGKNEQFF.